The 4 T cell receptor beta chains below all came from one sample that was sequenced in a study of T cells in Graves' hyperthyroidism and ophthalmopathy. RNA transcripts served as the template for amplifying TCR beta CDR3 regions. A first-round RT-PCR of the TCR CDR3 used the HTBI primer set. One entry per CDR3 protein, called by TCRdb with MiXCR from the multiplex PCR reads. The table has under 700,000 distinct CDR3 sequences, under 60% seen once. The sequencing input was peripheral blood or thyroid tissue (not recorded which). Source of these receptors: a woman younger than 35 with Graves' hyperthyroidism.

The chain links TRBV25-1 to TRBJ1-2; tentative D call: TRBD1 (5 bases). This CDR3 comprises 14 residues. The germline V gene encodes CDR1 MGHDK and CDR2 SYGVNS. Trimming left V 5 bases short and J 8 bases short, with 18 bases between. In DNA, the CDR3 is TGTGCCAGCAGTTCCTTTGCGGGGGGAGGAGGCTACACCTTC. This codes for CASSSFAGGGGYTF.

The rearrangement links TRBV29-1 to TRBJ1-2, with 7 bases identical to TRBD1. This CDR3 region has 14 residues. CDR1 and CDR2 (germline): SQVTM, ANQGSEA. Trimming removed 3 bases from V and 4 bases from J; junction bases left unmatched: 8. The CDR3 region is CSVETGFKGYGYTF. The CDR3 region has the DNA TGCAGCGTTGAGACAGGGTTTAAGGGCTATGGCTACACCTTC.

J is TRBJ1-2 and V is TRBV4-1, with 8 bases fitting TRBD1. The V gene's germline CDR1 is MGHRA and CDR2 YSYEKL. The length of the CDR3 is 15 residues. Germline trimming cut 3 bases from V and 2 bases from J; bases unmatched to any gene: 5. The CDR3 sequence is CASSHTTGANYGYTF. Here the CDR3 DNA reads TGCGCCAGCAGCCACACGACAGGGGCGAACTATGGCTACACCTTC.

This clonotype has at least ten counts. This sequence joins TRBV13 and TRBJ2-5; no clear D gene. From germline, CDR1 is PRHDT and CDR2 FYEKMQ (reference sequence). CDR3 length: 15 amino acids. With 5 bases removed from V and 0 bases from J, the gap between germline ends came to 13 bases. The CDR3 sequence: CASSQAWPYQETQYF. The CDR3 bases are TGTGCCAGCAGCCAAGCTTGGCCGTACCAAGAGACCCAGTACTTC. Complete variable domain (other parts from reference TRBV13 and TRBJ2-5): AAGVIQSPRHLIKEKRETATLKCYPIPRHDTVYWYQQGPGQDPQFLISFYEKMQSDKGSIPDRFSAQQFSDYHSELNMSSLELGDSALYFCASSQAWPYQETQYFGPGTRLLVL.